The following is a T cell receptor (beta chain) sequence with its context. Samples: about 28 days before transplant, then days 30, 100 and 180 after. Clones were sequenced by immunoSEQ multiplex PCR, and TCRdb holds only the in-frame ones, with some missing. The sample yields around 9,300 clones, almost 85% seen once. These data are taken from a study of T cell clonotyping in hematopoietic cell transplantation. Per the germline V gene, CDR1 is MGHRA and CDR2 is YSYEKL. CDR3 length: 15 residues. V gave up 6 bases and J gave up 1 base, with 14 bases separating them. The material was PBMCs, obtained 180 days after allogeneic stem cell transplant. The rearrangement links TRBV4-1 to TRBJ2-3; tentatively, D is TRBD1 or TRBD2 (5 bases each). The receptor's source is a female patient between 30 and 40 years old who had an allogeneic stem cell transplant, so the T cells may come from the graft donor. Some clones in this sample may be carry-over from other donors' samples. The CDR3 spells CASSESRGGTDTQYF. The CDR3 DNA follows: TGCGCCAGCAGTGAAAGCCGAGGGGGCACAGATACGCAGTATTTT.